The 25 T cell receptor beta chains given below trace back to one sample, sequenced in a study of blood T cell repertoires in COVID-19. TCRdb keeps only in-frame clones here, not all; method: immunoSEQ multiplex PCR. The data contain approximately 220,000 clones, 85% to 90% of them singletons. The specimen sequenced was peripheral blood. The receptors were gathered from a man between 60 and 70 years old with acute or convalescent COVID-19.

This CDR3 reads CASSLGTGDSYEQYF. The CDR3 DNA reads TGTGCCAGCAGCTTGGGGACAGGGGACTCCTACGAGCAGTACTTC. V and J are TRBV7-2 and TRBJ2-7; 10 nucleotides line up with TRBD1. The CDR3 spans 15 residues. The germline V gene has CDR1 SGHTA and CDR2 FQGNSA. The J segment lost 0 bases and the V segment lost 3 bases, leaving 2 bases of the junction unmatched.

The chain employs TRBV9 and TRBJ2-1, with D maybe TRBD2 (5 bases). Germline assignment: CDR1 SGDLS and CDR2 YYNGEE. The CDR3 totals 16 residues. V was clipped by 4 bases and J by 4 bases, with 18 bases between them. The CDR3 nucleotides are TGTGCCAGCAGCCATCATCGGGGAGCCAGGTACAATGAGCAGTTCTTC. Its translation: CASSHHRGARYNEQFF.

The rearrangement joins TRBV28 to TRBJ2-6; the match to TRBD1 covers 10 bases. Trimming took 7 bases from V and 3 from J; bases not matched to a gene: 9. The CDR3 consists of 17 residues. The germline CDR1 and CDR2 sequences are MDHEN and SYDVKM. DNA for the CDR3: TGTGCCAGCACCTCGGACAGGGGGAAGGGTGGGGCCAACGTCCTGACTTTC. Protein product: CASTSDRGKGGANVLTF. Full variable domain (outside the CDR3, taken from reference TRBV28 and TRBJ2-6): DVKVTQSSRYLVKRTGEKVFLECVQDMDHENMFWYRQDPGLGLRLIYFSYDVKMKEKGDIPEGYSVSREKKERFSLILESASTNQTSMYLCASTSDRGKGGANVLTFGAGSRLTVL.

The chain couples TRBV2 to TRBJ2-5; 16 bases are a match to TRBD2. The J segment lost 7 bases and the V segment lost 6 bases, leaving 8 bases of the junction unmatched. The germline CDR1 and CDR2 sequences are SNHLY and FYNNEI. CDR3 length: 16 amino acids. As DNA, the CDR3 is TGTGCCAGCAGATCGGGACTAGCGGGGGGGCGCGGGACCCAGTACTTC. Residues: CASRSGLAGGRGTQYF.

The chain couples TRBV29-1 to TRBJ1-4, with TRBD1 matching 7 bases. The germline CDR1 and CDR2 sequences are SQVTM and ANQGSEA. With 7 bases clipped from V and 0 bases from J, the junction kept 5 bases outside the gene matches. The CDR3 has 14 residues. CDR3 in DNA: TGCAGCGCACGGGACAGCCCAACTAATGAAAAACTGTTTTTT. Encoded protein: CSARDSPTNEKLFF.

In its sample, this clone was seen once. CDR3 in amino acids: CASSQVIADTQYF. The CDR3 DNA reads as TGCGCCAGCAGCCAAGTAATAGCGGATACGCAGTATTTT. The chain employs TRBV4-3 and TRBJ2-3, with D tentatively TRBD2 (5 bases). V lost 1 base, J lost 6 bases, and 8 bases lay in between. CDR1 and CDR2 from the germline V gene are LGHNA and YSLEER. This CDR3 has 13 residues.

This clone was found a few times. The chain carries TRBV6-5 and TRBJ2-1, with a weak D call TRBD1 (6 bases). The CDR3 contains 14 residues. Germline V lookup: CDR1 MNHEY, CDR2 SVGAGI. Trimming shortened V by 2 bases and J by 8 bases, and 13 bases separated the two germline ends. The CDR3 region has the DNA TGTGCCAGCAGTTACGGACCCAGGGGCTATGAGCAGTTCTTC. Protein: CASSYGPRGYEQFF.

Turning to this clone: Other DNA sequences in this specimen translate into the identical CDR3. The chain couples TRBV7-2 to TRBJ2-7, with D uncertain. Trimming removed 1 base at V and 3 bases at J, with 7 bases between. The CDR3 is 13 residues long. The germline V gene encodes CDR1 SGHTA and CDR2 FQGNSA. The chain's CDR3 is CASSLVSGYEQYF. DNA of the CDR3: TGTGCCAGCAGCTTAGTGTCGGGCTACGAGCAGTACTTC.

The gene calls are TRBV5-1 and TRBJ1-2, with D uncertain. Germline CDR1 is SGHRS and CDR2 is YFSETQ. V was cut by 4 bases and J by 5 bases, with 15 bases left in between. The length of the CDR3 is 14 residues. CDR3 sequence reads: CASSPDPAGYGYTF. In DNA form, the CDR3 reads TGCGCCAGCAGCCCGGACCCCGCGGGGTATGGCTACACCTTC. Full variable domain (remainder filled in from reference TRBV5-1 and TRBJ1-2): KAGVTQTPRYLIKTRGQQVTLSCSPISGHRSVSWYQQTPGQGLQFLFEYFSETQRNKGNFPGRFSGRQFSNSRSEMNVSTLELGDSALYLCASSPDPAGYGYTFGSGTRLTVV.

The chain carries TRBV5-1 and TRBJ2-1, with 7 bases aligning to TRBD2. Losses at the gene ends were 4 bases for V and 4 bases for J; bases not matched to a gene: 11. The CDR3 spans 16 residues. Germline V gene sequence: CDR1 SGHRS, CDR2 YFSETQ. CDR3 DNA: TGCGCCAGCAGCCCGTCCGGTGGGCGGGGGTACAATGAGCAGTTCTTC. Translated, it gives CASSPSGGRGYNEQFF.

V gene TRBV12-3 or TRBV12-4 combines with J gene TRBJ1-5; possibly TRBD1 for D (5 bases). The CDR3 is 13 residues long. The ends were cut back, 3 bases at V and 4 bases at J, with 7 bases in the middle. The CDR3 reads CASSFQGNQPQHF. The DNA for the CDR3 is TGTGCCAGCAGTTTTCAGGGAAATCAGCCCCAGCATTTT.

Notes on this clone: At the DNA level, this CDR3 is encoded by other sequences in the same sample as well. The chain employs TRBV5-4 and TRBJ1-4, with 10 bases identical to TRBD1. CDR1 SGHNT and CDR2 YYREEE come from the germline V gene (reference sequence). The CDR3 has 14 residues. V lost 4 bases, J lost 8 bases, and 5 bases stayed unmatched. CDR3 residues: CASSRDRGGEKLFF. CDR3 bases: TGTGCCAGCAGCCGGGACAGGGGCGGGGAAAAACTGTTTTTT.

Only one count was recorded for this clone. This chain links TRBV10-3 with TRBJ1-2, with D hard to call. Looked up from germline, CDR1 is ENHRY and CDR2 is SYGVKD. CDR3 size: 14 residues. V dropped 3 bases and J dropped 2 bases, with 10 bases sitting between them. The CDR3 region has the DNA TGTGCCATCAGTGAAAGTCAGTACAACTATGGCTACACCTTC. It codes for CAISESQYNYGYTF.

Here the CDR3 DNA reads TGTGCCAGCAGCCCTGACAGGGGGAGCTCCTACGAGCAGTACTTC. Its translation is CASSPDRGSSYEQYF. The chain recombines TRBV11-1 with TRBJ2-7; 9 positions match TRBD1. J was trimmed by 0 bases and V by 5 bases; bases with no gene match: 5. This CDR3 is 15 amino acids long. Per germline, CDR1 SGHAT and CDR2 FQDESV (reference sequence).

The chain couples TRBV6-2 or TRBV6-3 to TRBJ2-7; 8 bases are shared with TRBD2. The CDR3 extends over 16 amino acids. J was trimmed by 7 bases and V by 0 bases; bases with no gene match: 11. Per the germline V gene, CDR1 is MNHEY and CDR2 is SVGEGT. CDR3 loop: CASSYSSPRLASEQYF. CDR3 in DNA: TGTGCCAGCAGTTACTCGTCGCCAAGACTAGCGAGTGAGCAGTACTTC.

The rearrangement uses TRBV9 and TRBJ2-3; 12 bases match TRBD1. The CDR3 totals 16 residues. V lost 3 bases to trimming and J lost 6 bases; unmatched junction nucleotides: 8. Germline V gives CDR1 SGDLS, CDR2 YYNGEE. This CDR3 is CASSDSGTGGRDTQYF. The CDR3 region has the DNA TGTGCCAGCAGCGACTCCGGGACAGGGGGCCGTGATACGCAGTATTTT.

This clone was counted between two and nine times. The chain is built from TRBV5-8 and TRBJ2-7; D is ambiguous. The germline V gene encodes CDR1 SGHTS and CDR2 YDEGEE. The CDR3 runs 13 residues. Trimming cost V 5 bases and J 2 bases, with 11 bases left between them. CDR3 sequence: CASRNNSTYEQYF. CDR3 nucleotide sequence: TGTGCCAGCAGGAATAATTCTACCTACGAGCAGTACTTC.

Here the CDR3 reads CASSLAPAGGDTQYF. Here the CDR3 DNA reads TGCGCCAGCAGCTTGGCGCCAGCGGGGGGGGATACGCAGTATTTT. The J gene is TRBJ2-3, the V gene TRBV5-1, with 10 bases that match TRBD2. Germline CDR1 and CDR2: SGHRS and YFSETQ. Germline trimming cut 0 bases from V and 6 bases from J; bases unmatched to any gene: 4. The CDR3 spans 15 residues.

This clone rates as medium-sized. This chain uses TRBV6-1 with TRBJ1-5, with D perhaps matching TRBD1 (5 bases). Between the trimmed V and J ends, which lost 2 bases and 6 bases, there was a span of 14 bases. CDR1 is MNHNS and CDR2 is SASEGT in the germline V gene. The CDR3 contains 15 residues. The CDR3 loop reads CASSEMGGGVQPQHF. The DNA of the CDR3 is TGTGCCAGCAGTGAAATGGGGGGAGGGGTTCAGCCCCAGCATTTT.

The V call is TRBV6-2 or TRBV6-3, the J call TRBJ2-7, with a tentative D call TRBD1 (6 bases). V was cut by 4 bases and J by 9 bases, with 22 bases left in between. This CDR3 spans 15 amino acids. The germline V gene encodes CDR1 MNHEY and CDR2 SVGEGT. CDR3 protein: CASSSRDTVYEWQYF. CDR3 nucleotides: TGTGCCAGCAGTTCCCGGGACACCGTCTACGAGTGGCAGTACTTC.

Concerning this clone itself: Other DNA sequences from this sample encode an identical CDR3 as well. The V gene is TRBV7-9, the J gene TRBJ2-7; no definite D call. From germline, CDR1 is SEHNR and CDR2 FQNEAQ (reference sequence). Trimming cost V 5 bases and J 5 bases, with 7 bases left between them. The CDR3 contains 11 residues. CDR3: CASSPSHEQYF. CDR3 bases: TGTGCCAGCAGCCCTAGTCACGAGCAGTACTTC.

V usage is TRBV7-2 and J usage is TRBJ1-1; TRBD1 agrees at 11 bases. V lost 4 bases to trimming and J lost 5 bases; unmatched junction nucleotides: 9. This CDR3 contains 16 residues. CDR1 and CDR2 (germline): SGHTA, FQGNSA. The CDR3 region is CASSSRTGGLETEAFF. CDR3 in DNA: TGTGCCAGCAGCTCTCGGACAGGGGGCTTGGAGACTGAAGCTTTCTTT.

This clone was counted a few times. The chain combines TRBV7-2 with TRBJ2-7; TRBD1 matches at 12 bases. CDR3 length: 17 amino acids. V gave up 5 bases and J gave up 3 bases; unmatched junction bases: 11. Germline CDR1 SGHTA, CDR2 FQGNSA. CDR3 nucleotide sequence: TGTGCCAGCAGCCTTGCAACCGGGACAGGGGGCAACTACGAGCAGTACTTC. Protein sequence: CASSLATGTGGNYEQYF.

The V gene is TRBV18, the J gene TRBJ2-7; D perhaps matches TRBD1 (5 bases). Germline CDR1 KGHSH, CDR2 LQKENI. The CDR3 is 13 amino acids. Trimming shortened V by 3 bases and J by 2 bases, and 8 bases separated the two germline ends. In DNA form, the CDR3 reads TGTGCCAGCTCACCGAAGGGGCCCTACGAGCAGTACTTC. It translates to CASSPKGPYEQYF.

This clone was counted between two and nine times. J is TRBJ2-3 and V is TRBV9, with 8 bases that match TRBD1. Losses at the gene ends were 0 bases for V and 3 bases for J; bases not matched to a gene: 6. This CDR3 comprises 16 residues. CDR1 is SGDLS, CDR2 YYNGEE, per germline. This CDR3 reads CASSVAATGGTDTQYF. The DNA of the CDR3 is TGTGCCAGCAGCGTAGCTGCTACAGGGGGAACAGATACGCAGTATTTT.